One TCR beta chain is described in this entry. The CDR3 has 13 residues. CDR1 and CDR2 (germline): SNHLY, FYNNEI. V was clipped by 1 base and J by 7 bases, with 10 bases between them. The source of the sample is a study of blood T cell repertoires in COVID-19. Data came from immunoSEQ multiplex PCR; TCRdb stores just in-frame clones and leaves some out. The data show about 370,000 clones, roughly nine tenths seen once. The sequence derives from a woman younger than 45 with COVID-19, enrolled during active disease. V is TRBV2 and J is TRBJ1-2; D unresolved. The sample taken for sequencing was peripheral blood. CDR3 loop: CASSEVGEAGYTF. CDR3 in DNA: TGTGCCAGCAGTGAAGTCGGGGAGGCTGGCTACACCTTC.